Shown below are 10 T cell receptor beta chains from a single sample sequenced in a study of blood T cells in healthy people across ages. A second roughly 7 to 12 cycle PCR used barcoded and J-beta primers. TCRdb itself ran the 5' RACE reads through MiXCR, one entry per CDR3 protein. The sample includes hundreds of thousands of distinct CDR3 sequences, roughly 25% of them seen just once. The sample also formed part of further work on T cells of mothers and their children.

The sequencing input was blood. The receptors shown here come from a boy younger than 18 in good health.

This clonotype appeared a single time. The chain has TRBV7-8 and TRBJ2-3; 8 bases fit TRBD2. This CDR3 comprises 15 residues. Losses at the gene ends were 0 bases for V and 3 bases for J; bases not matched to a gene: 2. CDR1 and CDR2 (germline): SGHVS, FQNEAQ. CDR3 sequence (DNA): TGTGCCAGCAGCTTAGCGGGACTAGTAACAGATACGCAGTATTTT. It translates to CASSLAGLVTDTQYF.

This chain uses TRBV4-1 with TRBJ2-4, with D uncertain. This CDR3 is 15 amino acids long. The V gene's germline CDR1 is MGHRA and CDR2 YSYEKL. The V gene lost 2 bases and the J gene lost 8 bases, with 16 bases spanning the gap. For the CDR3, the DNA is TGCGCCAGCAGCCAACAACTTGGGGAAAGGGACATTCAGTACTTC. This sequence encodes CASSQQLGERDIQYF.

Concerning this clonotype: Mismatch with germline at one junction end may stem from a read error. The chain has TRBV29-1 and TRBJ2-5, with 8 bases matching TRBD2. There are 16 residues in the CDR3. Germline CDR1 reads SQVTM; CDR2 reads ANQGSEA. CDR3 in amino acids: CSVEDPSGWGRETQYF. The CDR3 DNA sequence: TGCAGCGTCGAAGATCCTAGCGGGTGGGGTCGGGAGACCCAGTACTTC. Based on the CDR3 plus reference TRBV29-1 and TRBJ2-5, the full variable domain is SAVISQKPSRDICQRGTSLTIQCQVDSQVTMMFWYRQQPGQSLTLIATANQGSEATYESGFVIDKFPISRPNLTFSTLTVSNMSPEDSSIYLCSVEDPSGWGRETQYFGPGTRLLVL.

The sample holds a few counts of this clonotype. This rearrangement joins TRBV6-1 to TRBJ2-5, with 11 nucleotides matching TRBD1. The J call may be incorrect, as the DNA end agrees better with TRBJ2-1. CDR3 length: 17 residues. Per germline, CDR1 MNHNS and CDR2 SASEGT. In DNA, the CDR3 is TGTGCCAGCAGTGAAGACCGGACAGGGGGCTCGTACAATGAGCAGTTCTTC. Translated, it gives CASSEDRTGGSYNEQFF.

Concerning this clonotype: One junction end does not reproduce the germline sequence, and a read error may be involved. V and J are TRBV7-2 and TRBJ2-7, with TRBD1 matching 7 bases. Germline CDR1 reads SGHTA; CDR2 reads FQGNSA. This CDR3 has 15 amino acids. The CDR3 DNA sequence: TGTGCCAGCAGCTCGCGGGCAGGGGGAAAATGGGAGCAGCACTTC. The encoded protein is CASSSRAGGKWEQHF.

The chain has TRBV20-1 and TRBJ2-5; weak D call: TRBD1 (6 bases). Germline V gene data show CDR1 as DFQATT and CDR2 as SNEGSKA (reference sequence). The CDR3 sequence is 16 residues long. Deletions cut 0 bases from V and 2 bases from J, with 16 bases between. The CDR3: CSARDRQAAVQETQYF. CDR3 bases: TGCAGTGCTAGAGATCGACAGGCAGCGGTACAAGAGACCCAGTACTTC.

CDR3 in DNA: TGTGCCACCAGCAGACCTTTAAAGCGGCACGCAGATACGCAGTATTTT. This codes for CATSRPLKRHADTQYF. The V call is TRBV15, the J call TRBJ2-3; possibly TRBD2 for D (5 bases). Trimming pared 2 bases from V and 4 bases from J, leaving 16 bases between. Germline assignment: CDR1 LNHNV and CDR2 YYDKDF (reference sequence). The CDR3 spans 16 residues.

This clonotype was observed a few times. This chain joins TRBV27 and TRBJ2-7, with 8 bases aligning to TRBD1. The CDR3 is 14 residues long. V lost 1 base to trimming and J lost 3 bases; unmatched junction nucleotides: 2. From germline, CDR1 is MNHEY and CDR2 SMNVEV (reference sequence). CDR3 sequence (DNA): TGTGCCAGCAGTTTATATGGGACAGGCTACGAGCAGTACTTC. It yields the protein CASSLYGTGYEQYF.

There are a few counts of this clonotype. The genes are TRBV5-1 and TRBJ2-5; 9 nucleotides line up with TRBD1. The J call is doubtful: the DNA matches TRBJ2-7 better. Germline V gene lookup returns CDR1 SGHRS and CDR2 YFSETQ. The CDR3 consists of 14 residues. The CDR3 bases are TGCGCCAGCAGCTCCTCGACAGGGGGCTACGAGCAGTACTTC. Amino acids: CASSSSTGGYEQYF.

This clonotype was found a few times. CDR3 nucleotides: TGTGCCAGCAGCAAGCGGGGGCTTTACAATGAGCAGTTCTTC. Encoded protein: CASSKRGLYNEQFF. V gene TRBV25-1 combines with J gene TRBJ2-1, with 8 bases identical to TRBD2. The V segment lost 6 bases and the J segment 4 bases; nucleotides outside the gene matches: 5. CDR1 MGHDK and CDR2 SYGVNS come from the germline V gene. The CDR3 has 14 residues.